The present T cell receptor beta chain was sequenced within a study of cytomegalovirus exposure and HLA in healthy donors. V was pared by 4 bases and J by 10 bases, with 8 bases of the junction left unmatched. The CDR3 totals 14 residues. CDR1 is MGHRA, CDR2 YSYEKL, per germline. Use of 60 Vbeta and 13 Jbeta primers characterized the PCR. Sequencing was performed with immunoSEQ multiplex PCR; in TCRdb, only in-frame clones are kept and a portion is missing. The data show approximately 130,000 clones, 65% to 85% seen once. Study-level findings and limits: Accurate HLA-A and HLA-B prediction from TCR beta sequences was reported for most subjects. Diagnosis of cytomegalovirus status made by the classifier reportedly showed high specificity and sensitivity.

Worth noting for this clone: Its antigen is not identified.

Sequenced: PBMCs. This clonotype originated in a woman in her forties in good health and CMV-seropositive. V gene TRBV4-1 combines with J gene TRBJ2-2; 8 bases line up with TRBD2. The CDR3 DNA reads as TGCGCCAGCAGCCCTTTAGCGGGACAAGTGGAGCTGTTTTTT. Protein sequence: CASSPLAGQVELFF.